The TCR beta chain under discussion was sequenced for a study of graft-versus-host responses after intestinal transplantation. As for the study in general: Multivisceral, liver-intestinal, or isolated intestinal transplants were received by the recipients.

Study results and caveats: Graft-versus-host to host-versus-graft clonal ratios in allografts were high in patients with graft-donor T cell macrochimerism. In recipient marrow, GvH clones were found, and some appeared first in ileum or blood.

This clone was seen a few times. Its target is not known. TCRdb's copy holds only in-frame clones and misses some; the assay was immunoSEQ multiplex PCR. The repertoire holds 90,000 to 120,000 clones, with about nine tenths as singletons. Germline CDR1 and CDR2: SGHDT and YYEEEE. The CDR3 sequence is 15 residues long. Trimming removed 4 bases from V and 4 bases from J; junction bases left unmatched: 7. Specimen: unstimulated CD4+ T cells sorted from spleen or lymph node cells, collected before transplant. The clonotype originates from a human donor who was the organ donor for an intestinal transplant. The chain recombines TRBV5-6 with TRBJ2-1, with TRBD1 matching 8 bases. CDR3 in DNA: TGTGCCAGCAGCCGAACCGGGACAGGATACAATGAGCAGTTCTTC. As protein: CASSRTGTGYNEQFF.